This note documents a single TCR beta chain sequence. Its antigen is not known. Germline assignment: CDR1 MNHEY and CDR2 SVGAGI. Trimming at V came to 5 bases and at J to 15 bases, leaving 10 bases not matched to a gene. CDR3 length equals 12 residues. This sample was included in a study of post-analysis software for immune sequencing data. Looking at the study overall: Relapsing-remitting, secondary progressive and progressive-relapsing multiple sclerosis were all included among the disease courses. Study conclusions and caveats: Patients had higher frequencies than controls of four to six TRBV segments, including TRBV5-6, TRBV5-1 and TRBV20-1. Normalized Chao1 diversity in multiple sclerosis patients fell significantly below that of controls.

Libraries were made from TCR beta cDNA, and they carried unique molecular identifiers. One entry per CDR3 protein, called by TCRdb with MiXCR from the PCR reads. Among around 500,000 distinct CDR3 sequences listed, 30% to 40% were seen once. Sequenced input: blood. The chain joins TRBV6-5 to TRBJ2-1; TRBD1 matches at 7 bases. The origin of this receptor is a girl younger than 18 with multiple sclerosis. The CDR3 is CASSQQTGKVFF. In DNA, the CDR3 is TGTGCCAGCAGTCAACAGACAGGGAAGGTGTTCTTC.